Shown below are 31 T cell receptor beta chains from a single sample sequenced in a study of T cells after yellow fever vaccination. TCRdb ran MiXCR on the 5' RACE reads and lists one entry per CDR3 protein. The data contain roughly 150,000 distinct CDR3 sequences, over 7% of them singletons. This specimen was CD4+ T cells sorted from PBMCs, taken 5 days after the yellow fever booster vaccination. Source of these receptors: a man under 40 who received the YFV17D yellow fever vaccine.

V gene TRBV5-1 combines with J gene TRBJ2-5; TRBD2 matches 8 bases. Germline lookup yields CDR1 SGHRS and CDR2 YFSETQ. CDR3 length equals 16 residues. V dropped 1 base and J dropped 4; count of bases not matched to a gene: 9. As DNA, the CDR3 is TGCGCCAGCAGCTTGTCGGCGGGAGGTCTGGGAGAGACCCAGTACTTC. The encoded protein is CASSLSAGGLGETQYF.

V gene TRBV18 combines with J gene TRBJ2-7; TRBD2 might be the D (6 bases). The germline CDR1 and CDR2 sequences are KGHSH and LQKENI. The CDR3 has 15 amino acids. Between the trimmed V and J ends, which lost 5 bases and 6 bases, there was a span of 20 bases. CDR3 protein: CASSSDSGTLGEQYF. The CDR3 region has the DNA TGTGCCAGCTCATCGGATAGCGGAACCCTTGGCGAGCAGTACTTC. The entire variable domain, with the rest obtained from reference TRBV18 and TRBJ2-7, is as follows: NAGVMQNPRHLVRRRGQEARLRCSPMKGHSHVYWYRQLPEEGLKFMVYLQKENIIDESGMPKERFSAEFPKEGPSILRIQQVVRGDSAAYFCASSSDSGTLGEQYFGPGTRLTVT.

In its sample, this clonotype was seen many times. The chain uses TRBV20-1 and TRBJ2-3; D unresolved. Trimming stripped 2 bases from V and 4 bases from J, with 13 bases between. This CDR3 region has 14 residues. Germline CDR1 reads DFQATT; CDR2 reads SNEGSKA (reference sequence). For the CDR3, the DNA is TGCAGTGCTAGATGGATCGTGGGGTCAGATACGCAGTATTTT. This encodes CSARWIVGSDTQYF.

In this sample, this clonotype turned up many times. The chain combines TRBV25-1 with TRBJ2-3; 9 bases line up with TRBD2. Trimming removed 5 bases from V and 0 bases from J; junction bases left unmatched: 6. Looked up from germline, CDR1 is MGHDK and CDR2 is SYGVNS. The CDR3 extends over 16 amino acids. The CDR3 here is CASSTSGFTSTDTQYF. CDR3 sequence (DNA): TGTGCCAGCAGTACTAGCGGGTTTACTAGCACAGATACGCAGTATTTT.

The sample holds a few counts of this clonotype. CDR3 sequence reads: CASSPPRGGSHNEQFF. The CDR3 coding sequence is TGTGCCAGCAGCCCCCCTCGGGGCGGGAGCCACAATGAGCAGTTCTTC. The V gene is TRBV12-3 or TRBV12-4, the J gene TRBJ2-1; TRBD2 agrees at 7 bases. The CDR3 is 16 amino acids. The V and J ends lost 6 bases and 5 bases, in that order; junction bases with no gene match: 13.

This clonotype was picked up many times. The chain has TRBV7-3 and TRBJ2-3, with 7 bases identical to TRBD2. V was clipped by 3 bases and J by 6 bases; unmatched bases: 6. Germline lookup yields CDR1 SGHTA and CDR2 FQGTGA. The CDR3 contains 14 residues. The CDR3 region is CASSLEGGRDTQYF. Written as DNA, the CDR3 is TGTGCCAGCAGCTTGGAGGGAGGGCGGGATACGCAGTATTTT.

This clonotype was picked up many times. The chain uses TRBV20-1 and TRBJ1-1; a weak D match, TRBD1 (5 bases). V lost 3 bases, J lost 2 bases, and 13 bases lay in between. This CDR3 contains 14 residues. Per the germline V gene, CDR1 is DFQATT and CDR2 is SNEGSKA (reference sequence). CDR3 protein: CSASNQGRNTEAFF. Here the CDR3 DNA reads TGCAGTGCTAGTAACCAGGGCCGTAACACTGAAGCTTTCTTT.

Many counts were recorded for this clonotype. This rearrangement joins TRBV20-1 to TRBJ2-7, with 7 bases aligning to TRBD2. This CDR3 is 14 amino acids long. Germline V CDR1 and CDR2: DFQATT, SNEGSKA (reference sequence). After removal of 0 bases from V and 3 bases from J, the junction contained 5 bases not matched to a gene. The CDR3 is CSARDSGQFYEQYF. CDR3 nucleotide sequence: TGCAGTGCTAGAGATAGCGGGCAATTCTACGAGCAGTACTTC.

This clonotype was detected ten times or more. The rearrangement links TRBV12-3 or TRBV12-4 to TRBJ1-5, with 10 bases aligning to TRBD1. The CDR3 length is 15 residues. V was clipped by 6 bases and J by 4 bases; unmatched bases: 6. CDR3 protein: CASSRDRGGNQPQHF. The CDR3 bases are TGTGCCAGCAGCCGGGACAGGGGCGGAAATCAGCCCCAGCATTTT.

This clonotype was seen at least ten times. This sequence joins TRBV5-1 and TRBJ2-5; the match to TRBD2 covers 10 bases. The CDR3 loop spans 18 amino acids. CDR1 and CDR2 from the germline V gene are SGHRS and YFSETQ. The junction had 16 bases not matched to a gene; V was cut back by 6 bases and J by 2 bases. DNA of the CDR3: TGCGCCAGCAAAACCCAGACTCTCCGGACTAGCGGACAAGAGACCCAGTACTTC. It encodes CASKTQTLRTSGQETQYF.

This clonotype was observed many times. The chain carries TRBV6-1 and TRBJ2-7; the D call may be TRBD1 or TRBD2 (6 bases each). Germline V CDR1 and CDR2: MNHNS, SASEGT. The germline V and J ends were trimmed by 6 bases and 7 bases, with 19 bases remaining between them. CDR3 length: 14 residues. The CDR3 coding sequence is TGTGCCAGCAGGACGGAGGGGGGATTGGGTGAGCAGTACTTC. This gives the protein CASRTEGGLGEQYF.

This clonotype was recorded at least ten times. V usage is TRBV6-1 and J usage is TRBJ2-7; 8 nucleotides line up with TRBD2. The CDR3 contains 14 residues. Trimming removed 7 bases from V and 2 bases from J; junction bases left unmatched: 7. CDR1 MNHNS and CDR2 SASEGT come from the germline V gene. The CDR3 region has the DNA TGTGCCAGCACCCCTCAGCGGGGGACCTACGAGCAGTACTTC. The encoded protein is CASTPQRGTYEQYF.

The sample holds many counts of this clonotype. This rearrangement joins TRBV12-3 or TRBV12-4 to TRBJ2-3, with 7 bases that match TRBD2. The V and J ends lost 8 bases and 6 bases, in that order; junction bases with no gene match: 17. There are 16 residues in the CDR3. In DNA form, the CDR3 reads TGTGCCAGCCTACCAAGCGGGGTCCGGAACACGGATACGCAGTATTTT. Its protein product is CASLPSGVRNTDTQYF.

This clonotype has ten or more counts. The CDR3 DNA follows: TGCAGCGTTGAAGATGAAAAGGGGCGAGGGACGGCTGAGCAGTTCTTC. As protein: CSVEDEKGRGTAEQFF. The chain employs TRBV29-1 and TRBJ2-1; D is tentatively TRBD1 or TRBD2 (5 bases each). The germline V gene has CDR1 SQVTM and CDR2 ANQGSEA. The CDR3 consists of 16 residues. Deletions cut 0 bases from V and 9 bases from J, with 21 bases between.

This clonotype was found many times. The chain has TRBV7-2 and TRBJ2-3; 11 positions agree with TRBD2. Unmatched junction bases numbered 5, after V lost 1 base and J lost 5 bases. Germline values: CDR1 SGHTA, CDR2 FQGNSA. The CDR3 has 16 residues. CDR3 residues: CASSLDSGRVGDTQYF. The CDR3 DNA sequence: TGTGCCAGCAGCTTAGATAGCGGGAGGGTCGGAGATACGCAGTATTTT.

In its sample, this clonotype was seen many times. The J gene is TRBJ2-7, the V gene TRBV29-1, with 7 positions matching TRBD2. The CDR3 totals 12 residues. Germline CDR1 and CDR2: SQVTM and ANQGSEA. The V and J ends lost 6 bases and 3 bases, in that order; junction bases with no gene match: 5. CDR3 in DNA: TGCAGCGTAATAGCGGGTTACTACGAGCAGTACTTC. Amino acid sequence: CSVIAGYYEQYF.

The gene calls are TRBV11-1 and TRBJ2-5; D is possibly TRBD2 (5 bases). Per the germline V gene, CDR1 is SGHAT and CDR2 is FQDESV (reference sequence). V was clipped by 7 bases and J by 2 bases, with 11 bases between them. This CDR3 is built from 13 residues. CDR3 coding DNA: TGTGCCAGCACCCCTAGCCGACAAGAGACCCAGTACTTC. Translating gives CASTPSRQETQYF.

Of note for this clonotype: A much larger clonotype is one base distant, so this may be a read error. This chain's CDR3 is CVSTTAGAETQYF. The CDR3 DNA sequence: TGTGTCAGCACCACAGCGGGTGCAGAGACCCAGTACTTC. The chain combines TRBV12-3 or TRBV12-4 with TRBJ2-5, with D possibly matching TRBD2 (6 bases). This CDR3 has 13 residues.

This clonotype was detected many times. The chain joins TRBV10-2 to TRBJ2-2, with TRBD1 identical over 7 bases. This CDR3 spans 14 amino acids. Germline CDR1 WSHSY, CDR2 SAAADI. With 8 bases clipped from V and 0 bases from J, the junction kept 3 bases outside the gene matches. The CDR3, as DNA: TGCGCCAGCGTGACAGGGACGAACACCGGGGAGCTGTTTTTT. It codes for CASVTGTNTGELFF.

In this sample, this clonotype turned up many times. The CDR3 nucleotides are TGCGCCAGCACTCACCTAGGGCCGGCGGCGTACGAGCAGTACTTC. It codes for CASTHLGPAAYEQYF. The V gene is TRBV10-2, the J gene TRBJ2-7; the D is unclear. Germline loops: CDR1 WSHSY, CDR2 SAAADI. CDR3 length: 15 residues. Trimming cost V 7 bases and J 4 bases, with 20 bases left between them.

This clonotype was observed at least ten times. V gene TRBV7-6 combines with J gene TRBJ2-2; D not certain. This CDR3 has 13 amino acids. The germline V and J ends were trimmed by 9 bases and 1 base, with 9 bases remaining between them. The V gene's germline CDR1 is SGHVS and CDR2 FNYEAQ. The DNA of the CDR3 is TGTGCCAGTGGGCCAGAGAACACCGGGGAGCTGTTTTTT. It specifies CASGPENTGELFF.

Remarks on this clonotype: Germline and junction disagree at one end, which may indicate a read error. The rearrangement joins TRBV5-6 to TRBJ2-2; tentative D call: TRBD2 (6 bases). This CDR3 spans 17 amino acids. Germline lookup yields CDR1 SGHDT and CDR2 YYEEEE. The CDR3 coding sequence is TGTGCCATCAGCCCCGGGGTCGCGGGATCGGACACCGGGGAGCTGTTTTTT. Residues: CAISPGVAGSDTGELFF. The full variable domain, in which reference TRBV5-6 and TRBJ2-2 provide the parts outside the CDR3, is DAGVTQSPTHLIKTRGQQVTLRCSPKSGHDTVSWYQQALGQGPQFIFQYYEEEERQRGNFPDRFSGHQFPNYSSELNVNALLLGDSALYLCAISPGVAGSDTGELFFGEGSRLTVL.

This clonotype was counted at least ten times. The chain combines TRBV7-2 with TRBJ2-7; D may correspond to TRBD1 or TRBD2 (5 bases each). CDR1 is SGHTA, CDR2 FQGNSA, per germline. Trimming shortened V by 4 bases and J by 4 bases, and 17 bases separated the two germline ends. This CDR3 spans 15 amino acids. The CDR3 DNA is TGTGCCAGCAGCTCCGGGGCGTTGGCCGGATACGAGCAGTACTTC. Translation gives CASSSGALAGYEQYF.

At least ten counts were recorded for this clonotype. V usage is TRBV7-2 and J usage is TRBJ1-1; D gene uncertain. CDR1 SGHTA and CDR2 FQGNSA come from the germline V gene. There are 14 residues in the CDR3. Between the trimmed V and J ends, which lost 0 bases and 3 bases, there was a span of 8 bases. CDR3 sequence: CASSLAGPYTEAFF. Here the CDR3 DNA reads TGTGCCAGCAGCTTAGCCGGACCCTACACTGAAGCTTTCTTT.

This clonotype occurred many times. This CDR3 is CASSAMVGSGGELFF. In DNA, the CDR3 is TGTGCCAGCAGTGCGATGGTAGGGTCCGGCGGGGAGCTGTTTTTT. The chain employs TRBV12-3 or TRBV12-4 and TRBJ2-2, with D hard to call. The CDR3 has 15 residues. V lost 5 bases and J 7 bases, leaving 17 bases between the germline ends.

This clonotype was recorded at least ten times. The V gene is TRBV7-9, the J gene TRBJ2-1; 11 positions agree with TRBD2. The CDR3 is made up of 17 amino acids. Trimming cost V 4 bases and J 4 bases; bases outside gene matches: 9. Germline lookup yields CDR1 SEHNR and CDR2 FQNEAQ (reference sequence). As DNA, the CDR3 is TGTGCCAGCAGCTGGAATAGCGGGGGGGCCTCTTACAATGAGCAGTTCTTC. Translation gives CASSWNSGGASYNEQFF.

This clonotype was detected many times. V usage is TRBV7-2 and J usage is TRBJ2-7; D gene ambiguous. The germline V and J ends were trimmed by 2 bases and 2 bases, with 7 bases remaining between them. In germline, CDR1 is SGHTA, CDR2 FQGNSA. CDR3 length equals 13 residues. As DNA, the CDR3 is TGTGCCAGCAGCTTAATGGTTCCCTACGAGCAGTACTTC. Translation: CASSLMVPYEQYF. The complete variable domain, with remaining parts taken from reference TRBV7-2 and TRBJ2-7, reads GAGVSQSPSNKVTEKGKDVELRCDPISGHTALYWYRQSLGQGLEFLIYFQGNSAPDKSGLPSDRFSAERTGGSVSTLTIQRTQQEDSAVYLCASSLMVPYEQYFGPGTRLTVT.

This clonotype was counted many times. The V gene is TRBV29-1, the J gene TRBJ2-2, with D hard to call. Trimming cost V 6 bases and J 3 bases, with 2 bases left between them. In germline, CDR1 is SQVTM, CDR2 ANQGSEA. This CDR3 is built from 10 residues. This CDR3 reads CSVYTGELFF. The DNA of the CDR3 is TGCAGCGTCTACACCGGGGAGCTGTTTTTT.

This clonotype has at least ten counts. The rearrangement uses TRBV20-1 and TRBJ2-6; possible D gene TRBD2, 6 bases. Trimming took off 6 bases at V and 3 bases at J, with 12 bases between the two ends. Germline CDR1 and CDR2: DFQATT and SNEGSKA (reference sequence). The CDR3 contains 14 residues. In nucleotides, the CDR3 is TGCAGTGCCCCGGGGGTGGTTGGGGCCAACGTCCTGACTTTC. Translated, it gives CSAPGVVGANVLTF.

There are a few counts of this clonotype. V usage is TRBV2 and J usage is TRBJ2-5; D remains ambiguous. Germline V gives CDR1 SNHLY, CDR2 FYNNEI. Trimming removed 4 bases at V and 5 bases at J, with 8 bases between. CDR3 length: 12 amino acids. CDR3 sequence reads: CASSARLETQYF. CDR3 nucleotides: TGTGCCAGCAGTGCCAGGCTGGAGACCCAGTACTTC.

This clonotype was counted at least ten times. This chain connects TRBV4-3 to TRBJ1-6; D is uncertain. V lost 0 bases, J lost 7 bases, and 4 bases lay in between. CDR3 length equals 13 residues. CDR1 LGHNA and CDR2 YSLEER come from the germline V gene. CDR3 nucleotides: TGCGCCAGCAGCCAAGAAGGGAATTCACCCCTCCACTTT. It yields the protein CASSQEGNSPLHF.